The TCR beta chain described here comes from a study of T-cell reconstitution after alpha-beta-depleted transplantation in children. This clonotype was recorded at least ten times. Unique molecular identifiers tagged the TCRbeta library. Each CDR3 protein gets one entry after TCRdb re-called the PCR reads with MiXCR. The sample lists approximately 200,000 distinct CDR3 sequences; about 14% were seen once. This CDR3 spans 16 amino acids. V lost 1 base, J lost 3 bases, and 19 bases lay in between. Germline V gene data show CDR1 as DFQATT and CDR2 as SNEGSKA (reference sequence). The genes are TRBV20-1 and TRBJ2-7, with D perhaps TRBD2 (5 bases). This material consisted of PBMCs from the stem cell graft donor, taken from the stem cell graft. The TCR was taken from a human donor who donated a stem cell graft to a child with acute lymphoblastic leukemia. CDR3 loop: CSARAPTSGVNYEQYF. CDR3 DNA: TGCAGTGCTAGAGCCCCCACCAGCGGCGTGAACTACGAGCAGTACTTC.